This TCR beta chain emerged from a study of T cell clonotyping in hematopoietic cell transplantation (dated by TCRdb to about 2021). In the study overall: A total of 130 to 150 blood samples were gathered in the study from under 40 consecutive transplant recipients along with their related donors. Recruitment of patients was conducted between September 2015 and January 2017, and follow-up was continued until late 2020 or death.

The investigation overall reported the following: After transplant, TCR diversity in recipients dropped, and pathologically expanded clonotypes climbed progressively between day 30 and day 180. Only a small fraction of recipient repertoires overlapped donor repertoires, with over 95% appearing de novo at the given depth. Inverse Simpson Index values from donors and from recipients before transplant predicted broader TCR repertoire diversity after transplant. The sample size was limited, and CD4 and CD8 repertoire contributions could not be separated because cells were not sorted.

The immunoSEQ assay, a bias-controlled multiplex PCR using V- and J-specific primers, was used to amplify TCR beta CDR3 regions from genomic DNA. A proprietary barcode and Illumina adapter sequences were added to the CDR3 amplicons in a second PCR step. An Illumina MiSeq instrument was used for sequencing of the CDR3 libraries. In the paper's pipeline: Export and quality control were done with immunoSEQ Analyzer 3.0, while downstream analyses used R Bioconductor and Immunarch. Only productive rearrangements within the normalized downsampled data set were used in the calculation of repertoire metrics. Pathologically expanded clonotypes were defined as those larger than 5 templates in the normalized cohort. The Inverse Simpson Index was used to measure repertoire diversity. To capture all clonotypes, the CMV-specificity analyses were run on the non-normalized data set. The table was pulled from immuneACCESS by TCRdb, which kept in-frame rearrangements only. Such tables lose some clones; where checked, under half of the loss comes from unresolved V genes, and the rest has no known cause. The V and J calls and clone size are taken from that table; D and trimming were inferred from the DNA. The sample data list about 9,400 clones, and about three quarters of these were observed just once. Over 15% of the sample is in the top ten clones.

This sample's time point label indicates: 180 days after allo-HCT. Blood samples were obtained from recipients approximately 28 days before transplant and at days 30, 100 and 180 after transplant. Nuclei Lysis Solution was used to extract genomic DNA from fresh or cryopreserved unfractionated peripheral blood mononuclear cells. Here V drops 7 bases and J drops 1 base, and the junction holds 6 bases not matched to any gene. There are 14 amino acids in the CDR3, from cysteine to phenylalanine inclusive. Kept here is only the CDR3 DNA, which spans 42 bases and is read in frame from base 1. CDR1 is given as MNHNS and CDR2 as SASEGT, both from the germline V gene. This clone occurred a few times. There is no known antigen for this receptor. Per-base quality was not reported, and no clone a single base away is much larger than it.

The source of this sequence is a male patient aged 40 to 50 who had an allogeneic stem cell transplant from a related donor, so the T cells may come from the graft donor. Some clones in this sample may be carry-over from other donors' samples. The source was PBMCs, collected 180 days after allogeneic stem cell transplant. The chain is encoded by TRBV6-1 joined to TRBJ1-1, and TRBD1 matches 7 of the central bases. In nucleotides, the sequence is TGTGCCAGCAAGTTGGACAGGTCGAACACTGAAGCTTTCTTT. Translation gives CASKLDRSNTEAFF.